This TCR beta chain emerged from a study of CD8 T cells in Susac syndrome. Note on this clonotype: What it recognizes is unknown.

cDNA came from around 0.5 to 1 ug RNA primed by random hexamers. TCRdb ran MiXCR on the immunoSEQ multiplex PCR reads and lists one entry per CDR3 protein. This sample yields a few hundred thousand distinct CDR3 sequences, of which around 96% are seen a single time; 0.075% to 0.095% belongs to the top ten. Study-wide results and limits: The authors acknowledged that the study's TCR sequencing and HLA analysis involved relatively few individuals.

V lost 6 bases and J lost 2, with 13 bases in between. CDR3 length: 14 amino acids. This receptor was identified in a human donor with multiple sclerosis. The rearrangement joins TRBV12-3 or TRBV12-4 to TRBJ2-5; D ambiguous. Sample: CD4+ T cells from PBMCs. The CDR3 region is CASSLRTPQETQYF. CDR3 sequence (DNA): TGTGCCAGCAGCCTGAGGACGCCTCAAGAGACCCAGTACTTC.